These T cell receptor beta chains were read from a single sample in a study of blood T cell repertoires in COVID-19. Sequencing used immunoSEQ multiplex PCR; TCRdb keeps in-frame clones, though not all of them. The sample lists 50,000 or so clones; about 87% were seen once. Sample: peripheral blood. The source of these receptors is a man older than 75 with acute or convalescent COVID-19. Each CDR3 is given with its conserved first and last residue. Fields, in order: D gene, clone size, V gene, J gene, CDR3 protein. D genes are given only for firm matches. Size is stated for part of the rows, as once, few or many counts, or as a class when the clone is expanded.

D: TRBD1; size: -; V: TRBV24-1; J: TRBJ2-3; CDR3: CATSDPGQGADTQYF
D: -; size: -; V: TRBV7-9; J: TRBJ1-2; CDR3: CASSLVSVGYGYTF
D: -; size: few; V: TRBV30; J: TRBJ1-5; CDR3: CAWSNRGNQPQHF
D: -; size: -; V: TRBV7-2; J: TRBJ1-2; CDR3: CASSSRTDLYGYTF
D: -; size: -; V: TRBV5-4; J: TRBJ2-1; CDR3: CASSLVRGSYNEQFF
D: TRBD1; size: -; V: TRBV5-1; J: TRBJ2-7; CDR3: CASSPTPGQSSYEQYF
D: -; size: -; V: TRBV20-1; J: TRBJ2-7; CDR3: CSAFFQEQYF
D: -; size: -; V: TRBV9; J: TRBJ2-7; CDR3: CASSPDGGRPYEQYF
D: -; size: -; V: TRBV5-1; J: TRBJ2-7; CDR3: CASSLDGGNYEQYF
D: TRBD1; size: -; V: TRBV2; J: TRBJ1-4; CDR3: CASSGGQGAGVKLFF
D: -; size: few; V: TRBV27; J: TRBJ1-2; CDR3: CASSLAAGRGYTF
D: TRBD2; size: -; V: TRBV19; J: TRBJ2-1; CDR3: CASSPNSGAAYNEQFF